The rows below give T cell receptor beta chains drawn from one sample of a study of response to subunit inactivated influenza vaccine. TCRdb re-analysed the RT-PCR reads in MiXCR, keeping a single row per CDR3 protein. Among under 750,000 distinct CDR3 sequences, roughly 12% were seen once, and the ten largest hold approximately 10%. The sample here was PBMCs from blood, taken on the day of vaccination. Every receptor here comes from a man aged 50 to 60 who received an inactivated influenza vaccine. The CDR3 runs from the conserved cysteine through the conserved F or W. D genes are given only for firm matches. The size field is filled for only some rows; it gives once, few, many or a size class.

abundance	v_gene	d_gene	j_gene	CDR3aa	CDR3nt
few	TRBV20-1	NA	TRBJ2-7	CSARGTSYEQYF	TGCAGTGCTAGAGGGACCTCCTACGAGCAGTACTTC
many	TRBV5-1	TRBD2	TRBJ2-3	CASSLGGTSGGAGTQYF	TGCGCCAGCAGCCTTGGCGGGACTAGCGGGGGGGCCGGGACGCAGTATTTT
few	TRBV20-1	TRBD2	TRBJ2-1	CSTGLAAYNEQFF	TGCAGCACGGGACTAGCAGCTTACAATGAGCAGTTCTTC
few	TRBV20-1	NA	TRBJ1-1	CSAPGVNTEAFF	TGCAGTGCTCCGGGGGTGAACACTGAAGCTTTCTTT
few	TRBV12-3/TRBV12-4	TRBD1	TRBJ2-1	CASSYGTGRVNEQFF	TGTGCCAGCAGCTACGGGACAGGGCGGGTGAATGAGCAGTTCTTC
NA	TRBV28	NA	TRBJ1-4	CASSLQYEKLFF	TGTGCCAGCAGTTTGCAATATGAAAAACTGTTTTTT
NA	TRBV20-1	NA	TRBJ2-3	CSARDVASEILTDTQYF	TGCAGTGCTAGAGATGTGGCTAGCGAAATACTAACAGATACGCAGTATTTT
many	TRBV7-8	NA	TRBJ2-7	CASSPNRYVPGNPPDF	TGTGCCAGCAGCCCGAACCGATATGTGCCGGGGAACCCGCCGGACTTC
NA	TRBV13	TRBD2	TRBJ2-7	CASSLRGGSDQYF	TGTGCCAGCAGCTTACGGGGGGGATCAGACCAATACTTC
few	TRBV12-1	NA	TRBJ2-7	CAPSPDPTEQYF	TGTGCCCCTTCCCCGGACCCAACGGAGCAGTACTTC
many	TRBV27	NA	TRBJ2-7	CASSLKEWTEQYF	TGTGCCAGCAGTTTAAAGGAGTGGACGGAGCAGTACTTC
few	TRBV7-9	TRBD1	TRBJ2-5	CASSLPGTGRETQYF	TGTGCCAGCAGCTTACCCGGGACAGGGAGAGAGACCCAGTACTTC
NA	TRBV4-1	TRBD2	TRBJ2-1	CASSQAGLVENYNEQFF	TGCGCCAGCAGCCAGGCGGGACTAGTGGAAAACTACAATGAGCAGTTCTTC
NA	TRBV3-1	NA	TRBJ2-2	CASSPLRSRPGELFF	TGTGCCAGCAGCCCACTACGGTCGAGACCCGGGGAGCTGTTTTTT
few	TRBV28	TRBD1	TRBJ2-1	CASSLGTGENNEQFF	TGTGCCAGCAGTTTAGGGACAGGGGAGAACAATGAGCAGTTCTTC
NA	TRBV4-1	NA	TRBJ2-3	CASSQVRGTDTQYF	TGCGCCAGCAGCCAAGTTAGGGGCACAGATACGCAGTATTTT
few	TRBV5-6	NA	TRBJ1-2	CASSLVGQDYGYTF	TGTGCCAGCAGCTTGGTCGGGCAGGACTATGGCTACACCTTC
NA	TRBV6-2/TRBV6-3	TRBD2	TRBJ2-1	CATSRAGGYNEQFF	TGTGCCACCTCACGGGCGGGAGGGTACAATGAGCAGTTCTTC
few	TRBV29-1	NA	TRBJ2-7	CSVAGLYEQYF	TGCAGCGTTGCCGGACTCTACGAGCAGTACTTC
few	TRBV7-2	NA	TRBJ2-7	CASSRESAYEQYF	TGTGCCAGCAGTAGAGAGAGTGCCTACGAGCAGTACTTC
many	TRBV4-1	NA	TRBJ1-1	CASSQTPGHPNTEAFF	TGCGCCAGCAGCCAAACCCCGGGACACCCGAACACTGAAGCTTTCTTT
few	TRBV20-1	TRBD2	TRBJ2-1	CSAETSGIYNEQFF	TGCAGTGCCGAGACTAGCGGGATCTACAATGAGCAGTTCTTC
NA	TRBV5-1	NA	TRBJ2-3	CASSLLGQGRPDTQYF	TGCGCCAGCAGCTTGTTGGGTCAGGGTCGTCCAGATACGCAGTATTTT
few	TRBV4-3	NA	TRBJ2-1	CASSKTSYNEQFF	TGCGCCAGCAGCAAAACTAGTTACAATGAGCAGTTCTTC
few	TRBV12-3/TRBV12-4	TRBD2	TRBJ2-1	CASAPGLAGGEQFF	TGTGCCAGCGCCCCGGGACTAGCGGGAGGTGAGCAGTTCTTC
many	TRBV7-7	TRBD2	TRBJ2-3	CASSLGTSGNTDTQYF	TGTGCCAGCAGCTTAGGGACTAGCGGGAACACAGATACGCAGTATTTT
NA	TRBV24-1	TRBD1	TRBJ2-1	CATSAGSRGPYNEQFF	TGTGCCACCAGTGCGGGAAGCAGGGGGCCCTACAATGAGCAGTTCTTC
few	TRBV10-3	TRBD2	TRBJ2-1	CAISGASGRVGNEQFF	TGTGCCATCAGTGGGGCTAGCGGGAGAGTGGGGAATGAGCAGTTCTTC
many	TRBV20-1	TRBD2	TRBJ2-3	CSAIKPSGGTDTQYF	TGCAGTGCTATTAAACCTAGCGGGGGCACAGATACGCAGTATTTT
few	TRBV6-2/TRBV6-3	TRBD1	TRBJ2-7	CASSPGSTGVAYEQYF	TGTGCCAGCAGTCCGGGCTCAACAGGGGTAGCCTACGAGCAGTACTTC
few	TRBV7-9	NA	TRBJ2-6	CASSFPGLLSGANVLTF	TGTGCCAGCAGCTTCCCGGGACTTTTATCTGGGGCCAACGTCCTGACTTTC
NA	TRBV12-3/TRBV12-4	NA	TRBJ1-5	CASSFSVNQPQHF	TGTGCCAGCAGTTTCTCCGTCAATCAGCCCCAGCATTTT
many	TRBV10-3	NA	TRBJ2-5	CAISDKGETQYF	TGTGCCATCAGTGATAAGGGGGAGACCCAGTACTTC
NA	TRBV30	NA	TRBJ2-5	CAWSVYQETQYF	TGTGCCTGGAGTGTCTACCAAGAGACCCAGTACTTC
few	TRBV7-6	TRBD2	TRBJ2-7	CASSSIAGDPYEQYF	TGTGCCAGCAGCTCCATAGCGGGAGACCCCTACGAGCAGTACTTC
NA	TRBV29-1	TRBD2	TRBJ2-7	CSPEPGGLAGGPSCEQYF	TGCAGCCCTGAACCGGGGGGATTAGCGGGAGGGCCTTCCTGCGAGCAGTACTTC
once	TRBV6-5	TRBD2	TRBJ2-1	CASSYSGLANEQFF	TGTGCCAGCAGTTACTCCGGACTAGCAAATGAGCAGTTCTTC
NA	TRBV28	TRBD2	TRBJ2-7	CASEGLAGRPYF	TGTGCCAGCGAGGGACTAGCGGGACGCCCCTACTTC
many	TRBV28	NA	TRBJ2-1	CASTPWSSSYNEQFF	TGTGCCAGCACCCCGTGGTCAAGCTCCTACAATGAGCAGTTCTTC